These 29 T cell receptor beta chains were sequenced from one sample in a study of T cell repertoires in cytomegalovirus infection. TCRdb reprocessed the reads with MiXCR, giving one entry per CDR3 protein. The data contain 150,000 to 190,000 distinct CDR3 sequences, about a quarter of them singletons. The sequencing sample was made of PBMCs. These receptors originate from a human donor in good health (CMV status not recorded). Some clones in this sample may be carry-over from other donors' samples.

The chain is built from TRBV7-8 and TRBJ2-6, with 7 bases lining up with TRBD1. There are 16 residues in the CDR3. Trimming cost V 6 bases and J 4 bases; bases outside gene matches: 9. CDR1 and CDR2 from the germline V gene are SGHVS and FQNEAQ. The CDR3 reads CASRKNRGLGANVLTF. For the CDR3, the DNA is TGTGCCAGCAGGAAAAACAGGGGCTTGGGGGCCAACGTCCTGACTTTC.

The chain uses TRBV9 and TRBJ1-5; D is uncertain. The V gene lost 4 bases and the J gene lost 0 bases, with 11 bases spanning the gap. CDR3 length equals 15 residues. Germline-derived CDR1 and CDR2 are SGDLS and YYNGEE. CDR3 sequence (DNA): TGTGCCAGCAGCCACCACGGGAATAGCAATCAGCCCCAGCATTTT. Its translation: CASSHHGNSNQPQHF.

The CDR3 reads CASSIAQGSTDTQYF. The CDR3 nucleotides read TGTGCCAGTAGTATAGCTCAGGGAAGCACAGATACGCAGTATTTT. This chain joins TRBV19 and TRBJ2-3; a possible D gene is TRBD1 (5 bases). V dropped 1 base and J dropped 0 bases, with 8 bases sitting between them. Germline assignment: CDR1 LNHDA and CDR2 SQIVND (reference sequence). The CDR3 runs 15 residues.

Notes on this clonotype: This may be a read error, as it is one base from a much larger clone. The chain employs TRBV7-2 and TRBJ2-3; unclear D gene. Between the trimmed V and J ends, which lost 3 bases and 1 base, there was a span of 8 bases. The CDR3 is made up of 14 amino acids. Per the germline V gene, CDR1 is SGHTA and CDR2 is FQGNSA. The chain's CDR3 is CASSLGHGTDTQYF. CDR3 nucleotides: TGTGCCAGCAGCTTGGGTCACGGCACAGATACGCAGTATTTT.

This clonotype came up many times. This chain connects TRBV7-2 to TRBJ2-3, with 11 positions matching TRBD2. CDR1 is SGHTA, CDR2 FQGNSA, per germline. The CDR3 spans 15 residues. Trimming took 3 bases from V and 9 from J; bases not matched to a gene: 8. The CDR3 loop is CASSFSGGGGRTQYF. The CDR3 DNA reads as TGTGCCAGCAGCTTTAGCGGGGGGGGGGGTCGGACGCAGTATTTT.

This clonotype was seen more than once but under ten times. V is TRBV7-9 and J is TRBJ2-3; D is unclear. This CDR3 spans 14 amino acids. Trimming took 4 bases from V and 0 from J, leaving 8 bases between them. Germline V lookup: CDR1 SEHNR, CDR2 FQNEAQ (reference sequence). The CDR3 DNA follows: TGTGCCAGCAGCTCCGGGCGGAGCACAGATACGCAGTATTTT. Translated: CASSSGRSTDTQYF.

This clonotype showed up many times. The J gene is TRBJ2-1, the V gene TRBV7-8, with 8 bases lining up with TRBD2. The CDR3 has 13 residues. Germline trimming cut 8 bases from V and 4 bases from J; bases unmatched to any gene: 4. CDR1 and CDR2 from the germline V gene are SGHVS and FQNEAQ. The CDR3 bases are TGTGCCAGCGCACTAGCGGAGTACAATGAGCAGTTCTTC. As protein: CASALAEYNEQFF. Together with reference TRBV7-8 and TRBJ2-1, the CDR3 gives the full variable domain: GAGVSQSPRYKVAKRGQDVALRCDPISGHVSLFWYQQALGQGPEFLTYFQNEAQLDKSGLPSDRFFAERPEGSVSTLKIQRTQQEDSAVYLCASALAEYNEQFFGPGTRLTVL.

This clonotype was found a few times. This CDR3 reads CASRVNTGELFF. CDR3 DNA: TGTGCCAGCCGAGTGAACACCGGGGAGCTGTTTTTT. J is TRBJ2-2 and V is TRBV7-8; D uncertain. Trimming shortened V by 8 bases and J by 1 base, and 5 bases separated the two germline ends. CDR3 length: 12 residues. The germline V gene has CDR1 SGHVS and CDR2 FQNEAQ.

The J gene is TRBJ2-3, the V gene TRBV7-9, with 7 positions matching TRBD2. The CDR3 contains 17 residues. Looked up from germline, CDR1 is SEHNR and CDR2 is FQNEAQ (reference sequence). V lost 4 bases, J lost 5 bases, and 15 bases stayed unmatched. The CDR3 DNA is TGTGCCAGCAGCTATGCGGGGGTCCGCCGAGGCGGAGATACGCAGTATTTT. Amino acid sequence: CASSYAGVRRGGDTQYF.

This clonotype has only a few counts. V usage is TRBV19 and J usage is TRBJ2-2; weak D call: TRBD1 (6 bases). Germline CDR1 LNHDA, CDR2 SQIVND (reference sequence). CDR3 size: 14 residues. Trimming shortened V by 6 bases and J by 4 bases, and 12 bases separated the two germline ends. In nucleotides, the CDR3 is TGTGCCAGTAGACTGGGACATGGCACCGGGGAGCTGTTTTTT. Protein: CASRLGHGTGELFF. The complete variable domain, with remaining parts taken from reference TRBV19 and TRBJ2-2, reads DGGITQSPKYLFRKEGQNVTLSCEQNLNHDAMYWYRQDPGQGLRLIYYSQIVNDFQKGDIAEGYSVSREKKESFPLTVTSAQKNPTAFYLCASRLGHGTGELFFGEGSRLTVL.

This clonotype was seen a handful of times. V and J are TRBV28 and TRBJ2-7; 9 nucleotides align to TRBD1. The trim removed 5 bases at V and 5 bases at J, leaving 10 bases unmatched. Looked up from germline, CDR1 is MDHEN and CDR2 is SYDVKM. There are 15 residues in the CDR3. The CDR3 coding sequence is TGTGCCAGCAGTGGTCCGGGACAGGGCATCAACGAGCAGTACTTC. It translates to CASSGPGQGINEQYF.

The chain carries TRBV27 and TRBJ2-7; 8 nucleotides align to TRBD1. The germline CDR1 and CDR2 sequences are MNHEY and SMNVEV (reference sequence). The J segment lost 3 bases and the V segment lost 0 bases, leaving 1 base of the junction unmatched. The CDR3 sequence is 14 residues long. CDR3: CASSLSGQVYEQYF. CDR3 sequence (DNA): TGTGCCAGCAGTTTATCGGGACAGGTCTACGAGCAGTACTTC.

This clonotype was recorded at least ten times. V usage is TRBV7-8 and J usage is TRBJ2-5; D possibly corresponds to TRBD2 (6 bases). Germline CDR1 and CDR2: SGHVS and FQNEAQ. The CDR3 consists of 14 residues. Deletions cut 6 bases from V and 4 bases from J, with 15 bases between. CDR3 loop: CASSSRSGGETQYF. Here the CDR3 DNA reads TGTGCCAGCAGTTCTCGTAGCGGCGGAGAGACCCAGTACTTC.

Comment on this clonotype: This may be a read error, as it is one base from a much larger clone. This sequence joins TRBV7-2 and TRBJ1-4; D gene unclear. Germline CDR1 and CDR2: SGHTA and FQGNSA. This CDR3 comprises 14 residues. CDR3 sequence: CASSQGLTNDKLFF. DNA for the CDR3: TGTGCCAGCAGCCAAGGGCTAACTAATGACAAACTGTTTTTT.

CDR3 coding DNA: TGCGCCAGCAGTAAGGGGGACCCAGATCAGCCCCAGCATTTT. This encodes CASSKGDPDQPQHF. The chain combines TRBV5-1 with TRBJ1-5, with D tentatively TRBD1 (6 bases). Trimming took off 5 bases at V and 5 bases at J, with 14 bases between the two ends. This CDR3 has 14 residues. The germline V gene encodes CDR1 SGHRS and CDR2 YFSETQ.

This clonotype occurred many times. J is TRBJ2-5 and V is TRBV12-3 or TRBV12-4; no definite D call. The CDR3 covers 14 residues. V shed 5 bases and J shed 1 base, with 11 bases lying between them. CDR3: CASSASGLQETQYF. The CDR3, as DNA: TGTGCCAGCAGTGCTTCCGGGCTCCAAGAGACCCAGTACTTC.

This clonotype was recorded at least ten times. The rearrangement links TRBV2 to TRBJ2-7; TRBD1 might be the D (6 bases). This CDR3 contains 15 residues. Trimming cost V 4 bases and J 0 bases, with 13 bases left between them. The germline V gene encodes CDR1 SNHLY and CDR2 FYNNEI. The CDR3 loop reads CASSVGQSSSYEQYF. In DNA form, the CDR3 reads TGTGCCAGCAGTGTCGGACAGTCGAGCTCCTACGAGCAGTACTTC.

The table lists this clonotype with many counts. V usage is TRBV28 and J usage is TRBJ2-1, with D tentatively TRBD2 (5 bases). Between the trimmed V and J ends, which lost 6 bases and 4 bases, there was a span of 19 bases. Germline V lookup: CDR1 MDHEN, CDR2 SYDVKM. The CDR3 runs 16 residues. CDR3: CASSRLAGGIYNEQFF. The CDR3 bases are TGTGCCAGCAGCCGTCTAGCTGGTGGTATATACAATGAGCAGTTCTTC.

At least ten counts were recorded for this clonotype. The gene calls are TRBV7-9 and TRBJ1-1; D is undetermined. Germline CDR1 and CDR2: SEHNR and FQNEAQ (reference sequence). This CDR3 contains 14 residues. V dropped 7 bases and J dropped 6 bases, with 18 bases sitting between them. CDR3 in amino acids: CASIAERVFAEAFF. The CDR3 nucleotides are TGTGCCAGCATCGCCGAGCGGGTTTTCGCTGAAGCTTTCTTT.

V usage is TRBV6-2 or TRBV6-3 and J usage is TRBJ2-2; no clear D. The CDR3 is 13 amino acids. Germline lookup yields CDR1 MNHEY and CDR2 SVGEGT. V gave up 5 bases and J gave up 4 bases, with 8 bases separating them. In DNA, the CDR3 is TGTGCCAGCAGTCAATCGGGCACCGGGGAGCTGTTTTTT. It specifies CASSQSGTGELFF.

The V call is TRBV6-5, the J call TRBJ2-7, with TRBD2 identical over 9 bases. This CDR3 is 19 amino acids long. Germline V CDR1 and CDR2: MNHEY, SVGAGI. V gave up 0 bases and J gave up 1 base; unmatched junction bases: 13. CDR3 sequence reads: CASSYSRHPQREESYEQYF. CDR3 bases: TGTGCCAGCAGTTACTCACGTCATCCCCAGCGGGAGGAGTCCTACGAGCAGTACTTC.

This clonotype was seen a single time. This chain uses TRBV14 with TRBJ2-2; D is unclear. Deletions cut 3 bases from V and 0 bases from J, with 8 bases between. The CDR3 extends over 15 amino acids. Germline CDR1 SGHDN, CDR2 FVKESK. CDR3 coding DNA: TGTGCCAGCAGCCATCGTAGGACGAACACCGGGGAGCTGTTTTTT. Translated: CASSHRRTNTGELFF.

This clonotype showed up just a few times. The CDR3 loop is CASSPSFTPEAFF. Written as DNA, the CDR3 is TGTGCCAGCTCACCGAGTTTCACACCTGAAGCTTTCTTT. This chain links TRBV18 with TRBJ1-1; no clear D. The germline V gene encodes CDR1 KGHSH and CDR2 LQKENI. V lost 3 bases and J lost 6, with 11 bases in between. The length of the CDR3 is 13 residues.

This clonotype was picked up a small number of times. The gene calls are TRBV4-1 and TRBJ2-1, with no clear D. Trimming removed 3 bases from V and 6 bases from J, with 6 bases in between. The CDR3 covers 12 residues. CDR1 is MGHRA and CDR2 is YSYEKL in the germline V gene. Here the CDR3 DNA reads TGCGCCAGCAGCCAGGGCACCAATGAGCAGTTCTTC. Protein product: CASSQGTNEQFF.

The J gene is TRBJ2-3, the V gene TRBV20-1; weak D call: TRBD2 (6 bases). Trimming removed 1 base at V and 4 bases at J, with 6 bases between. From germline, CDR1 is DFQATT and CDR2 SNEGSKA (reference sequence). The CDR3 length is 12 residues. The CDR3 region is CSARAGADTQYF. The CDR3 coding sequence is TGCAGTGCTAGAGCGGGAGCAGATACGCAGTATTTT.

This clonotype was picked up many times. The CDR3 nucleotides are TGTGCCAGCAGTTTCCCCCCAGAGGAGGGGAGGAATGGCTACACCTTC. This codes for CASSFPPEEGRNGYTF. The chain joins TRBV12-3 or TRBV12-4 to TRBJ1-2; a possible D gene is TRBD1 (5 bases). CDR3 size: 16 residues. V was trimmed by 3 bases and J by 6 bases, leaving 20 bases between them.

This clonotype was observed many times. In nucleotides, the CDR3 is TGTGCCAGCAGCTCGGGACAGCGGAACACTGAAGCTTTCTTT. This sequence encodes CASSSGQRNTEAFF. This rearrangement joins TRBV7-2 to TRBJ1-1; 7 positions agree with TRBD1. J was trimmed by 1 base and V by 4 bases; bases with no gene match: 3. CDR3 length equals 14 residues. Per germline, CDR1 SGHTA and CDR2 FQGNSA.

This clonotype was seen many times. V gene TRBV7-9 combines with J gene TRBJ2-7; the D gene is possibly TRBD1 (5 bases). The CDR3 length is 14 residues. Trimming shortened V by 4 bases and J by 2 bases, and 12 bases separated the two germline ends. Germline CDR1 reads SEHNR; CDR2 reads FQNEAQ (reference sequence). This CDR3 reads CASSSADTPYEQYF. The CDR3 DNA reads TGTGCCAGCAGCTCGGCGGACACTCCCTACGAGCAGTACTTC. The whole variable domain, filled in from reference TRBV7-9 and TRBJ2-7, reads DTGVSQNPRHKITKRGQNVTFRCDPISEHNRLYWYRQTLGQGPEFLTYFQNEAQLEKSRLLSDRFSAERPKGSFSTLEIQRTEQGDSAMYLCASSSADTPYEQYFGPGTRLTVT.

The DNA for the CDR3 is TGTGCCAGCAGCACGGACGGTGTACGAAATACGCAGTATTTT. Amino acid sequence: CASSTDGVRNTQYF. The V gene is TRBV7-2, the J gene TRBJ2-3; D gene ambiguous. Per the germline V gene, CDR1 is SGHTA and CDR2 is FQGNSA. There are 14 residues in the CDR3. Trimming removed 5 bases at V and 7 bases at J, with 16 bases between.